This TCR beta chain was sequenced for a study of T cells after yellow fever vaccination. TCRdb ran MiXCR on the 5' RACE reads and lists one entry per CDR3 protein. The sample holds 230,000 or so distinct CDR3 sequences, 3.6% seen once. V was clipped by 4 bases and J by 3 bases, with 13 bases between them. Germline V gene data show CDR1 as SGHRS and CDR2 as YFSETQ. The CDR3 contains 14 residues. This clonotype was seen at least ten times. This clonotype originated in a man aged 18 to 35 who received the YFV17D yellow fever vaccine. The chain combines TRBV5-1 with TRBJ1-2; D is undetermined. The sample here was PBMCs, taken 15 days after the yellow fever booster vaccination. The CDR3: CASSPGTVDYGYTF. Here the CDR3 DNA reads TGCGCCAGCAGCCCCGGCACAGTCGACTATGGCTACACCTTC. The complete variable domain, with remaining parts taken from reference TRBV5-1 and TRBJ1-2, reads KAGVTQTPRYLIKTRGQQVTLSCSPISGHRSVSWYQQTPGQGLQFLFEYFSETQRNKGNFPGRFSGRQFSNSRSEMNVSTLELGDSALYLCASSPGTVDYGYTFGSGTRLTVV.